The next 5 T cell receptor beta chains were all read from a single sample in a study of T cell responses to AZD1222 COVID-19 vaccine. TCRdb's table, derived via immunoSEQ multiplex PCR, lists solely in-frame clones and lacks some. Among 80,000 to 90,000 clones, over 75% were seen once, and the ten largest hold 5% to 6%. Sequenced material: peripheral blood, taken 28 days after the second AZD1222 dose. The source of these receptors is an adult who received the AZD1222 COVID-19 vaccine.

This clone came up a few times. The chain carries TRBV28 and TRBJ1-5; 7 nucleotides align to TRBD1. Germline-derived CDR1 and CDR2 are MDHEN and SYDVKM. The CDR3 has 15 residues. The junction had 10 bases not matched to a gene; V was cut back by 7 bases and J by 4 bases. The CDR3 loop reads CASMKGAVRNQPQHF. In DNA form, the CDR3 reads TGTGCCAGCATGAAGGGGGCGGTTCGGAATCAGCCCCAGCATTTT.

The chain employs TRBV7-2 and TRBJ2-3; D is uncertain. Trimming removed 2 bases at V and 2 bases at J, with 20 bases between. CDR3 length: 18 amino acids. Germline CDR1 is SGHTA and CDR2 is FQGNSA. The CDR3 loop is CASSLIGALTTYTDTQYF. Written as DNA, the CDR3 is TGTGCCAGCAGCTTAATAGGAGCTCTAACGACCTACACAGATACGCAGTATTTT.

This chain connects TRBV7-9 to TRBJ1-1, with TRBD1 as a possible D gene (5 bases). The CDR3 consists of 14 residues. Germline V gene lookup returns CDR1 SEHNR and CDR2 FQNEAQ (reference sequence). V lost 5 bases and J lost 1, with 11 bases in between. This chain's CDR3 is CASSLDSTNTEAFF. CDR3 DNA: TGTGCCAGCAGCCTCGACAGTACGAACACTGAAGCTTTCTTT. Together with reference TRBV7-9 and TRBJ1-1, the CDR3 gives the full variable domain: DTGVSQNPRHKITKRGQNVTFRCDPISEHNRLYWYRQTLGQGPEFLTYFQNEAQLEKSRLLSDRFSAERPKGSFSTLEIQRTEQGDSAMYLCASSLDSTNTEAFFGQGTRLTVV.

The gene calls are TRBV3-1 (or the pseudogene TRBV3-2) and TRBJ1-5; 7 positions match TRBD1. CDR1 is LGHDT and CDR2 is YNNKEL in the germline V gene (reference sequence). V shed 1 base and J 1 base; nucleotides not matched to a gene: 7. This CDR3 region has 17 residues. CDR3 nucleotide sequence: TGTGCCAGCAGCCAAGGACAGGGTACGGTAAGCAATCAGCCCCAGCATTTT. Translating it yields CASSQGQGTVSNQPQHF.

The gene calls are TRBV7-8 and TRBJ1-5, with D hard to call. V dropped 2 bases and J dropped 0 bases, with 14 bases sitting between them. Germline loops: CDR1 SGHVS, CDR2 FQNEAQ. There are 17 residues in the CDR3. CDR3 nucleotides: TGTGCCAGCAGCTTACCTCGCCGTATGGGTAGCAATCAGCCCCAGCATTTT. Translation gives CASSLPRRMGSNQPQHF.